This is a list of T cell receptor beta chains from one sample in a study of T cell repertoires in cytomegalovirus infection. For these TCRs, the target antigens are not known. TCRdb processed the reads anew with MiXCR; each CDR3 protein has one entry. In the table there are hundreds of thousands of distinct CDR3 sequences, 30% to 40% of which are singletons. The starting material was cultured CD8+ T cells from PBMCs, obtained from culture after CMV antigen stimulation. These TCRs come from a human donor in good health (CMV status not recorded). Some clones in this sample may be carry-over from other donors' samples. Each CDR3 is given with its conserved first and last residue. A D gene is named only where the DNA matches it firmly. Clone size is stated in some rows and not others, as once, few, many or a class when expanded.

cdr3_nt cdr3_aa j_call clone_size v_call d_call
TGTGCCAGCAGTTATCCCCCCAATGAGGAGCAGTTCTTC CASSYPPNEEQFF TRBJ2-1 - TRBV27 -
TGTGCCAGCAGCGCTTCTCAGGGGAAGTTCTTC CASSASQGKFF TRBJ2-1 few TRBV11-1 -
TGTGCCAGCAGTTACTTCGCCGGGACAGTGGACGAGCAGTTCTTC CASSYFAGTVDEQFF TRBJ2-1 few TRBV6-5 TRBD1
TGTGCCAGTAGTATAGAGGGCGGGAACACCGGGGAGCTGTTTTTT CASSIEGGNTGELFF TRBJ2-2 few TRBV19 -
TGTGCCAGCTTAGCGGGAGGCGAGCAGTTCTTC CASLAGGEQFF TRBJ2-1 - TRBV2 TRBD2
TGTGCCAGCAGCCAAGAATACCGGGGCCGAAGGGCCAATGAGCAGTTCTTC CASSQEYRGRRANEQFF TRBJ2-1 - TRBV14 -
TGTGCTAGTGTTCCAGGGGATATTAGCAATCAGCCCCAGCATTTT CASVPGDISNQPQHF TRBJ1-5 many TRBV12-5 -
TGTGCCAGCAGCTCCTTAGACCAGACGACCCAGTACTTC CASSSLDQTTQYF TRBJ2-5 few TRBV7-3 -
TGTGCCAGCATACCGCGACGGTGTGTTTGGACCGGGGAGCTGTTTTTT CASIPRRCVWTGELFF TRBJ2-2 few TRBV11-2 -
TGTGCCAGCAGTTTACCCCCCCGCGGGGAGCTGTTTTTT CASSLPPRGELFF TRBJ2-2 - TRBV27 -
TGTGCCAGCAGCGTAGCATTTCAGACAGGGGGAATCACAGATACGCAGTATTTT CASSVAFQTGGITDTQYF TRBJ2-3 - TRBV9 TRBD1
TGTGCCAGCAGCAGGGAGACAGGGGGCTTTATCACTGAAGCTTTCTTT CASSRETGGFITEAFF TRBJ1-1 - TRBV13 TRBD1
TGTGCCAGTAGTATTGCGGGACACACGTACAATGAGCAGTTCTTC CASSIAGHTYNEQFF TRBJ2-1 - TRBV19 -
TGTGCCAGTGGTATCCTCATCTATGGATTCAGGGAAGGCGGGGAGCTGTTTTTT CASGILIYGFREGGELFF TRBJ2-2 - TRBV19 -
TGTGCCAGCAGTACGACGACTGAATCTCAAGAGACCCAGTACTTC CASSTTTESQETQYF TRBJ2-5 few TRBV7-6 -
TGTGCCAGTAGTATGGGTCAGTCCCTTAACAATGAGCAGTTCTTC CASSMGQSLNNEQFF TRBJ2-1 - TRBV19 -
TGTGCCAGCAGTAGAGAGGCAGGGTTAGAGACCCAGTACTTC CASSREAGLETQYF TRBJ2-5 - TRBV7-6 -
TGTGCCAGCAGCGGAGAAGTTTCCGGGGAGCTGTTTTTT CASSGEVSGELFF TRBJ2-2 few TRBV9 -
TGTGCCAGCAGGGGGAAGGGCGGCAACACTGAAGCTTTCTTT CASRGKGGNTEAFF TRBJ1-1 few TRBV28 -
TGTGCCAGCAGCTTATATGGGAGGTTCGACTACGAGCAGTACTTC CASSLYGRFDYEQYF TRBJ2-7 few TRBV7-9 -
TGTGCCAGCAGCTTAGGGACAGGGGACCTTCGGCAGCAGTACTTC CASSLGTGDLRQQYF TRBJ2-7 many TRBV7-8 TRBD1
TGTGCCAGCAGTTACCGTGACAGGGGAGCTAACTATGGCTACACCTTC CASSYRDRGANYGYTF TRBJ1-2 many TRBV6-5 TRBD1